What follows are 7 T cell receptor beta chains derived from one specimen sequenced in a study of blood T cell repertoires in COVID-19. Clones were sequenced by immunoSEQ multiplex PCR, and TCRdb holds only the in-frame ones, with some missing. Of around 150,000 clones in the sample, around 81% are singletons; the top ten hold about 8.4%. Sequenced: peripheral blood. These receptor sequences come from a woman in her sixties or seventies with active or convalescent COVID-19.

The gene calls are TRBV18 and TRBJ2-7; D unclear. The CDR3 sequence is 13 residues long. V lost 3 bases to trimming and J lost 3 bases, with 9 bases between them. Germline V lookup: CDR1 KGHSH, CDR2 LQKENI. This chain's CDR3 is CASSPESSYEQYV. The CDR3, as DNA: TGTGCCAGCTCACCGGAGTCGAGCTACGAGCAGTACGTC.

V is TRBV5-1 and J is TRBJ2-7; D unclear. Between the trimmed V and J ends, which lost 0 bases and 3 bases, there was a span of 13 bases. Per the germline V gene, CDR1 is SGHRS and CDR2 is YFSETQ. The CDR3 loop spans 15 amino acids. CDR3: CASSLVYSSNYEQYF. CDR3 in DNA: TGCGCCAGCAGCTTGGTATACAGTTCAAACTACGAGCAGTACTTC.

This chain uses TRBV5-1 with TRBJ2-3; tentatively, D is TRBD1 (5 bases). Germline loops: CDR1 SGHRS, CDR2 YFSETQ. Trimming shortened V by 0 bases and J by 0 bases, and 8 bases separated the two germline ends. The CDR3 has 15 residues. The CDR3 region is CASSLGQTSTDTQYF. DNA of the CDR3: TGCGCCAGCAGCTTGGGACAGACAAGCACAGATACGCAGTATTTT.

This sequence joins TRBV3-1 (or the pseudogene TRBV3-2) and TRBJ2-3; 8 bases line up with TRBD1. CDR1 and CDR2 (germline): LGHDT, YNNKEL (reference sequence). CDR3 size: 16 residues. Trimming removed 0 bases from V and 1 base from J; junction bases left unmatched: 3. The CDR3 is CASSQEQGGGTDTQYF. DNA of the CDR3: TGTGCCAGCAGCCAAGAACAGGGGGGAGGCACAGATACGCAGTATTTT.

This chain joins TRBV7-9 and TRBJ2-6, with unresolved D. CDR3 length: 14 amino acids. The germline CDR1 and CDR2 sequences are SEHNR and FQNEAQ (reference sequence). Trimming stripped 4 bases from V and 4 bases from J, with 8 bases between. The CDR3 region is CASSSTSGANVLTF. In nucleotides, the CDR3 is TGTGCCAGCAGCTCGACATCCGGGGCCAACGTCCTGACTTTC.

The chain carries TRBV28 and TRBJ1-5; TRBD1 is a possible D gene (5 bases). Germline assignment: CDR1 MDHEN and CDR2 SYDVKM. There are 13 residues in the CDR3. Trimming took 7 bases from V and 5 from J, leaving 12 bases between them. CDR3 sequence reads: CASKGDFDQPQHF. The CDR3, as DNA: TGTGCCAGCAAAGGGGATTTCGATCAGCCCCAGCATTTT.

The chain combines TRBV7-8 with TRBJ2-1; 8 nucleotides agree with TRBD1. The CDR3 extends over 15 amino acids. Germline trimming cut 5 bases from V and 6 bases from J; bases unmatched to any gene: 9. From germline, CDR1 is SGHVS and CDR2 FQNEAQ. The CDR3 nucleotides are TGTGCCAGCAGCCGACGGACAGGGTTCAGCAATGAGCAGTTCTTC. Its protein is CASSRRTGFSNEQFF.